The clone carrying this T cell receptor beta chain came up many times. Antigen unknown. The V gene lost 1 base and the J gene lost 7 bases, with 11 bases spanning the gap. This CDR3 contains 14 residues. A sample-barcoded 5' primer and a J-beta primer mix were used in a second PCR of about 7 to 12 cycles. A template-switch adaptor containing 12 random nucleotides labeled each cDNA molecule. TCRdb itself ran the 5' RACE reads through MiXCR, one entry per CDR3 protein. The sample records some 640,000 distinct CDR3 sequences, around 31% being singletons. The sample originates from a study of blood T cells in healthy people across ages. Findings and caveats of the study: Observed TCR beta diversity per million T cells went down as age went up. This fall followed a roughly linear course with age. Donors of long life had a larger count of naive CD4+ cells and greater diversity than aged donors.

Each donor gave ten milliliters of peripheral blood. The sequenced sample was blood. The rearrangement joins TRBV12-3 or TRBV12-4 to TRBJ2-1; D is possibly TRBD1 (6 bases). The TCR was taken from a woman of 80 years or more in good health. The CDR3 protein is CASSLDRAPNEQFF. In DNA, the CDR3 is TGTGCCAGCAGTTTAGACAGGGCCCCTAATGAGCAGTTCTTC.